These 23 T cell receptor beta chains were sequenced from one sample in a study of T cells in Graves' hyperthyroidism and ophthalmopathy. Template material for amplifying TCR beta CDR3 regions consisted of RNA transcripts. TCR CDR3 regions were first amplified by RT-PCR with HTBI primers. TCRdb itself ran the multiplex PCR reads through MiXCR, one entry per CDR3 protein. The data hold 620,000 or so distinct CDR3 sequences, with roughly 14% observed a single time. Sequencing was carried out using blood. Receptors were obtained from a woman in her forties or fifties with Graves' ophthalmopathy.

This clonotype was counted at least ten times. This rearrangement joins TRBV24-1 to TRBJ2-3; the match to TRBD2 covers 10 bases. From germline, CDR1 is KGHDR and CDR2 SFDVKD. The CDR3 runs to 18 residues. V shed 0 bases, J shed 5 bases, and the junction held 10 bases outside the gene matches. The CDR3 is CATSDLTSGAFGEDTQYF. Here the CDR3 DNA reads TGTGCCACCAGTGATTTGACTAGCGGGGCATTCGGTGAAGATACGCAGTATTTT.

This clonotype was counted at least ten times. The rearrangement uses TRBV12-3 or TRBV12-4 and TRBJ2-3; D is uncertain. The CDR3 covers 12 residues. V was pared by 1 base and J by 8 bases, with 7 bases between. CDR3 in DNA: TGTGCCAGCAGTTTAGGGTTGGTTACGCAGTATTTT. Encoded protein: CASSLGLVTQYF.

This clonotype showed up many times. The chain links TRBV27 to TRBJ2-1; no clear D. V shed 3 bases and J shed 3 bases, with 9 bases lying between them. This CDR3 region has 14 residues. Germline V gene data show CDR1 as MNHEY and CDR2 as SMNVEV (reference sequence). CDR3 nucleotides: TGTGCCAGCAGTTTGATCGGCGGCTACAATGAGCAGTTCTTC. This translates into CASSLIGGYNEQFF.

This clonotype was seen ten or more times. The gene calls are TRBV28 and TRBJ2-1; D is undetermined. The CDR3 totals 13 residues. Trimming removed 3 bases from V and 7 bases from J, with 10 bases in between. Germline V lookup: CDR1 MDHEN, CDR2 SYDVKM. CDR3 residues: CASSFDSRNEQFF. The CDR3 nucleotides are TGTGCCAGCAGTTTCGATAGTAGGAATGAGCAGTTCTTC.

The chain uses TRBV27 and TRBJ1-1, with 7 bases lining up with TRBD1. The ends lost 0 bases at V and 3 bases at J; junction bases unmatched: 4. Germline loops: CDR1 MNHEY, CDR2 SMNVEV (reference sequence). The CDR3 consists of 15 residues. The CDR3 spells CASSLSARGYTEAFF. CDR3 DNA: TGTGCCAGCAGTTTATCGGCCAGGGGGTACACTGAAGCTTTCTTT.

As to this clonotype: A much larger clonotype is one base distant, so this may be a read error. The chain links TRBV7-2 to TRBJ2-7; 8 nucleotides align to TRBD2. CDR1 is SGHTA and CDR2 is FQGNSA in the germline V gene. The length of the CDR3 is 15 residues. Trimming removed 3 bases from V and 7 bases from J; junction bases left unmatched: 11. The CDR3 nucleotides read TGTGCCAGCAGCTTTACTAGCGGCCCCTTGGGTGAGCAGTACTTC. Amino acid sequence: CASSFTSGPLGEQYF.

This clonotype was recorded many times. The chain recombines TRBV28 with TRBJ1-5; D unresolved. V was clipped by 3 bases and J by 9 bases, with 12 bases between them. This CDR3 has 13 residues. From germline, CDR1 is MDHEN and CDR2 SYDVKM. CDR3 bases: TGTGCCAGCAGTTTGGCTGAACCATGGCCCCAGCATTTT. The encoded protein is CASSLAEPWPQHF. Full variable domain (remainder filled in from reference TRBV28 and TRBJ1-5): DVKVTQSSRYLVKRTGEKVFLECVQDMDHENMFWYRQDPGLGLRLIYFSYDVKMKEKGDIPEGYSVSREKKERFSLILESASTNQTSMYLCASSLAEPWPQHFGDGTRLSIL.

Here the CDR3 DNA reads TGTGCCACCAGGAGCGGGCTTACCTACAATGAGCAGTTCTTC. This encodes CATRSGLTYNEQFF. This chain links TRBV15 with TRBJ2-1, with D maybe TRBD2 (6 bases). CDR1 LNHNV and CDR2 YYDKDF come from the germline V gene (reference sequence). The CDR3 extends over 14 amino acids. V was cut by 6 bases and J by 2 bases, with 11 bases left in between.

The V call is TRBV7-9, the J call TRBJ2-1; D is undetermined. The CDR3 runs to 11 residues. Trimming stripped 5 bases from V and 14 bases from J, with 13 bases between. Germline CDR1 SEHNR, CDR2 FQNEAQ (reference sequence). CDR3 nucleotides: TGTGCCAGCAGCGGACCGTCCTCGGAGTTCTTC. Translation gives CASSGPSSEFF. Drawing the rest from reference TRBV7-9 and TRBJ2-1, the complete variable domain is DTGVSQNPRHKITKRGQNVTFRCDPISEHNRLYWYRQTLGQGPEFLTYFQNEAQLEKSRLLSDRFSAERPKGSFSTLEIQRTEQGDSAMYLCASSGPSSEFFGPGTRLTVL.

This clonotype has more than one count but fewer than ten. CDR3 bases: TGCGCCAGCAGCTTGGCAGGGGGCCTTAGCTCCTACGAGCAGTACTTC. It encodes CASSLAGGLSSYEQYF. The chain carries TRBV5-1 and TRBJ2-7; 8 bases line up with TRBD1. Germline V gene lookup returns CDR1 SGHRS and CDR2 YFSETQ. The ends lost 0 bases at V and 0 bases at J; junction bases unmatched: 5. The CDR3 covers 16 residues.

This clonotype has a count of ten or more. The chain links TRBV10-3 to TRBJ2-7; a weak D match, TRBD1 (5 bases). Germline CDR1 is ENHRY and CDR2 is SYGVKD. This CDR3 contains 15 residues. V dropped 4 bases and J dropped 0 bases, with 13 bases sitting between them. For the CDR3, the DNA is TGTGCCATCAGTGGGTTAGGGGCCTCCTCCTACGAGCAGTACTTC. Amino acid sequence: CAISGLGASSYEQYF.

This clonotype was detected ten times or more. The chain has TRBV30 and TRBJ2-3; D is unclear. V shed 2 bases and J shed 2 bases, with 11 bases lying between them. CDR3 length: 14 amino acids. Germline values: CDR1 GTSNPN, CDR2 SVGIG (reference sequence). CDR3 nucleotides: TGTGCCTGGAGTCCAGGTGGCGTCACAGATACGCAGTATTTT. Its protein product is CAWSPGGVTDTQYF.

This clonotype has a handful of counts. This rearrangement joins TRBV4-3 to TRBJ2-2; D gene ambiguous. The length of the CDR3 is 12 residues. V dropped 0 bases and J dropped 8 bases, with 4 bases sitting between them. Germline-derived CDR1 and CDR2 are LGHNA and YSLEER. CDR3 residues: CASSQEIGELFF. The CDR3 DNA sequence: TGCGCCAGCAGCCAAGAGATAGGGGAGCTGTTTTTT.

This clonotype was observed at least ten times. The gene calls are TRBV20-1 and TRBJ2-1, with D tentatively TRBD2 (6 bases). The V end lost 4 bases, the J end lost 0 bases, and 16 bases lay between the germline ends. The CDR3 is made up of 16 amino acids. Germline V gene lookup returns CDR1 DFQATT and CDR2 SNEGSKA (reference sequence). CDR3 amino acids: CSATPGGSSSYNEQFF. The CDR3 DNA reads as TGCAGTGCTACCCCTGGGGGGTCGAGCTCCTACAATGAGCAGTTCTTC.

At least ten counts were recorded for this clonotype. CDR3 nucleotides: TGTGCCAGCTCAGGCGGACAGGGGGCCTTATATACGCAGTATTTT. Translation gives CASSGGQGALYTQYF. The chain employs TRBV18 and TRBJ2-3; 11 bases line up with TRBD1. The germline V gene encodes CDR1 KGHSH and CDR2 LQKENI. The CDR3 contains 15 residues. V dropped 5 bases and J dropped 7; count of bases not matched to a gene: 8.

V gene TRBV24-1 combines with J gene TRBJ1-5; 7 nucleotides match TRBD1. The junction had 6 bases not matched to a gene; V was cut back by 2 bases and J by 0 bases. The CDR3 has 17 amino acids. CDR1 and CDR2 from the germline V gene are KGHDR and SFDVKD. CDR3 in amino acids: CATSDSRDSYSNQPQHF. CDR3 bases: TGTGCCACCAGTGATTCCCGGGACAGTTATAGCAATCAGCCCCAGCATTTT.

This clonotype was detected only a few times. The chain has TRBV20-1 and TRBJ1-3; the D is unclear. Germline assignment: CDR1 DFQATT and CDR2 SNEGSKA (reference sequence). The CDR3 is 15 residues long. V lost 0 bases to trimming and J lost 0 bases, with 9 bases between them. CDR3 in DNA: TGCAGTGCTAGAGATGTAGGGAACTCTGGAAACACCATATATTTT. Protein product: CSARDVGNSGNTIYF.

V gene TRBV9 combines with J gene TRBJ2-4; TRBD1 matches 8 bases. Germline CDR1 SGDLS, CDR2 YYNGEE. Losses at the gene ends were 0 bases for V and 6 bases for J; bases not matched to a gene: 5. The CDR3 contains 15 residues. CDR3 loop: CASSVAPDRGNIQYF. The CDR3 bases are TGTGCCAGCAGCGTAGCTCCCGACAGGGGAAACATTCAGTACTTC.

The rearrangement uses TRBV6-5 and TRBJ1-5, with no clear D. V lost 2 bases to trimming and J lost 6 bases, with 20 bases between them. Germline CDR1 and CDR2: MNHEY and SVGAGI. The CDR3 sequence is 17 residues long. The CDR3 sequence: CASSYGFNGSPGQPQHF. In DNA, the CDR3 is TGTGCCAGCAGTTACGGGTTCAACGGATCTCCGGGTCAGCCCCAGCATTTT.

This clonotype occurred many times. Here the CDR3 reads CASSLVGGGYEQYF. The CDR3 DNA reads as TGTGCCAGCAGCTTAGTCGGAGGGGGCTACGAGCAGTACTTC. The rearrangement joins TRBV7-2 to TRBJ2-7, with D perhaps being TRBD1 or TRBD2 (6 bases each). Germline V gene sequence: CDR1 SGHTA, CDR2 FQGNSA. V lost 1 base, J lost 3 bases, and 10 bases lay in between. The CDR3 length is 14 residues.

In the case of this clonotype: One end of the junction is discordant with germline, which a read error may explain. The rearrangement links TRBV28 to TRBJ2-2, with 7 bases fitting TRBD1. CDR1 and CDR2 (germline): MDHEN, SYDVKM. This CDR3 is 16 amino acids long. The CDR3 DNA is TGTGTCAGCAGTTCCTTGACAGGGAAGGACACCGGGGAGCTGTTTTTT. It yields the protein CVSSSLTGKDTGELFF.

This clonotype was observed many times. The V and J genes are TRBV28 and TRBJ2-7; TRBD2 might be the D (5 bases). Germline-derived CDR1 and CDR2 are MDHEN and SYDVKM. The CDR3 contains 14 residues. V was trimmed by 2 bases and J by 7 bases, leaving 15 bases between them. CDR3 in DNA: TGTGCCAGCAGTTTAGAAAACCCAAGAGGGGAGCAGTACTTC. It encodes CASSLENPRGEQYF.

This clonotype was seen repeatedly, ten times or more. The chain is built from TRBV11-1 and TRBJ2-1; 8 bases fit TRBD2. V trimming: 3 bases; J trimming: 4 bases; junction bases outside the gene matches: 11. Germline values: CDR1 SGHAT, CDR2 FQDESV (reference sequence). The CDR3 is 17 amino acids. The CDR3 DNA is TGTGCCAGCAGCTTGAATCCGGGACTAGATTCATACAATGAGCAGTTCTTC. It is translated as CASSLNPGLDSYNEQFF. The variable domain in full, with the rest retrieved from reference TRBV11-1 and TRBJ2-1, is EAEVAQSPRYKITEKSQAVAFWCDPISGHATLYWYRQILGQGPELLVQFQDESVVDDSQLPKDRFSAERLKGVDSTLKIQPAELGDSAMYLCASSLNPGLDSYNEQFFGPGTRLTVL.